This T cell receptor beta chain is from a study of blood T cell repertoires in COVID-19. Original processing notes: Reference gene primer amplification gave estimated nucleated cell counts. This table comes from immunoSEQ multiplex PCR, and its TCRdb copy is limited to in-frame clones, with some not included. The DNA was the basis for D and trimming; V, J and clone size are from that table. Among under 300,000 clones, roughly nine tenths were seen once, and the ten largest hold 1.2%. The germline CDR1 and CDR2 sequences are LNHDA and SQIVND (reference sequence). This CDR3 contains 15 residues. V was shortened by 3 bases and J by 6 bases, with 16 bases between the two germline ends.

Input material: PBMCs or T cells enriched from blood (not recorded which). This TCR was recovered from a human donor in a cohort exposed to, infected with or recovered from COVID-19 (not recorded which). The donor label of this sample is uncertain. The V call is TRBV19, the J call TRBJ2-3; a weak D match, TRBD2 (5 bases). CDR3 region: CASSIGGFELDTQYF. The CDR3 nucleotides are TGTGCCAGTAGTATTGGAGGATTCGAATTGGATACGCAGTATTTT.